The rows below give T cell receptor beta chains drawn from one sample of a study of monozygotic twins with inflammatory bowel disease. Each CDR3 protein gets one entry in TCRdb, which reprocessed the 5' RACE reads and gives no DNA. The sample table sets out 440,000 or so distinct CDR3 sequences. Sequenced input: blood. The receptors here all came from a human donor with ulcerative colitis or Crohn's disease, or a healthy co-twin of an affected twin (not recorded which). Each CDR3 is given with its conserved first and last residue.

>TRBJ1-1|TRBV4-2
CASSHLPWKGGSPEAFF
>TRBJ2-1|TRBV7-8
CASSLDWRGVSYNEQFF
>TRBJ1-2|TRBV20-1
CSAVAQGQGYGYTF
>TRBJ1-3|TRBV12-3/TRBV12-4
CASRPTGSGNTIYF
>TRBJ1-2|TRBV7-2
CASSEAPTNYGYTF
>TRBJ2-3|TRBV5-1
CASSPTALRQQYF
>TRBJ1-1|TRBV5-5
CASSLNPLGTEAFF
>TRBJ1-6|TRBV3-1
CASQGSSYNSPLHF
>TRBJ2-5|TRBV4-1
CASSQAPLGRKETQYF
>TRBJ1-2|TRBV30
CAWRRAGGITFYGYTF
>TRBJ2-3|TRBV5-1
CASSQGLAHNTDTQYF